Presented here are 23 T cell receptor beta chains from one specimen sequenced in a study of monozygotic twins with inflammatory bowel disease. TCRdb processed the 5' RACE reads again and assigns one entry to each CDR3 protein, with no DNA. The sample table sets out some 450,000 distinct CDR3 sequences. Sequenced sample: blood. These receptors were obtained from a human donor with ulcerative colitis or Crohn's disease, or a healthy co-twin of an affected twin (not recorded which).

The chain couples TRBV7-6 to TRBJ2-7; TCRdb's D call, TRBD1, is unchecked because there is no DNA. This CDR3 is 17 amino acids long. Germline assignment: CDR1 SGHVS and CDR2 FNYEAQ. Here the CDR3 reads CASSKGTPSEVSYEQYF.

The genes are TRBV5-1 and TRBJ1-1; TCRdb gives TRBD1 as the D gene, but with no DNA this cannot be confirmed. The germline V gene has CDR1 SGHRS and CDR2 YFSETQ. The CDR3 has 16 residues. This chain's CDR3 is CASSLGITGLGTEAFF.

The chain links TRBV28 to TRBJ2-4. Germline CDR1 MDHEN, CDR2 SYDVKM. There are 11 residues in the CDR3. The CDR3 sequence is CASGDRNIQYF.

This chain connects TRBV19 to TRBJ1-1; TCRdb designates TRBD1, a call that cannot be tested without DNA. The CDR3 is 13 amino acids. The germline V gene has CDR1 LNHDA and CDR2 SQIVND (reference sequence). The CDR3 here is CASMEDSYSEAFF.

The chain combines TRBV5-1 with TRBJ2-3. The CDR3 is made up of 14 amino acids. Germline values: CDR1 SGHRS, CDR2 YFSETQ. CDR3 loop: CASSLSLVLDTQYF. Together with reference TRBV5-1 and TRBJ2-3, the CDR3 gives the full variable domain: KAGVTQTPRYLIKTRGQQVTLSCSPISGHRSVSWYQQTPGQGLQFLFEYFSETQRNKGNFPGRFSGRQFSNSRSEMNVSTLELGDSALYLCASSLSLVLDTQYFGPGTRLTVL.

The chain recombines TRBV3-1 with TRBJ1-6; TCRdb reports TRBD1, a call that lacks DNA to check it against. Germline CDR1 is LGHDT and CDR2 is YNNKEL (reference sequence). The CDR3 sequence is 18 residues long. The CDR3 sequence is CASSQGSPGDSYNSPLHF.

The chain is built from TRBV5-1 and TRBJ1-1. The germline V gene encodes CDR1 SGHRS and CDR2 YFSETQ. There are 16 residues in the CDR3. The CDR3 is CASSQRARSMNTEAFF.

V usage is TRBV18 and J usage is TRBJ2-6; the TCRdb call, TRBD1, lacks DNA for checking. The CDR3 is 16 residues long. The germline gives CDR1 KGHSH, CDR2 LQKENI. CDR3 residues: CASSLWTGLKANVLTF.

The V gene is TRBV10-3, the J gene TRBJ1-1. The length of the CDR3 is 15 residues. In germline, CDR1 is ENHRY, CDR2 SYGVKD. The CDR3 is CAISESNVGNTEAFF.

The V gene is TRBV5-1, the J gene TRBJ1-1. Per the germline V gene, CDR1 is SGHRS and CDR2 is YFSETQ. The CDR3 length is 15 residues. The CDR3 spells CASSLLQGGNTEAFF. The variable domain in full, with the rest retrieved from reference TRBV5-1 and TRBJ1-1, is KAGVTQTPRYLIKTRGQQVTLSCSPISGHRSVSWYQQTPGQGLQFLFEYFSETQRNKGNFPGRFSGRQFSNSRSEMNVSTLELGDSALYLCASSLLQGGNTEAFFGQGTRLTVV.

This chain links TRBV29-1 with TRBJ2-7; TCRdb lists TRBD1, though no DNA is available to test this call. Looked up from germline, CDR1 is SQVTM and CDR2 is ANQGSEA. CDR3 size: 12 residues. CDR3 loop: CSISPFTGEQYF.

This chain uses TRBV29-1 with TRBJ1-2; TCRdb calls TRBD1, which cannot be checked without DNA. CDR3 length equals 13 residues. The germline V gene encodes CDR1 SQVTM and CDR2 ANQGSEA. CDR3 sequence reads: CSVVRGEITGYTF.

The chain has TRBV4-1 and TRBJ2-1; as DNA is missing, the TRBD2 call by TCRdb cannot be tested. CDR1 is MGHRA and CDR2 is YSYEKL in the germline V gene. The CDR3 extends over 13 amino acids. CDR3 protein: CASSQDGAVEQFF.

V is TRBV10-3 and J is TRBJ2-7; TCRdb names TRBD1, which stays unverified in the absence of DNA. The CDR3 totals 14 residues. The V gene's germline CDR1 is ENHRY and CDR2 SYGVKD. This CDR3 reads CAISEGQRYYEQYF.

The chain joins TRBV29-1 to TRBJ2-1; as DNA is missing, the TRBD1 call by TCRdb cannot be tested. This CDR3 comprises 17 residues. CDR1 and CDR2 from the germline V gene are SQVTM and ANQGSEA. This CDR3 is CSVATGMGSGDGNEQFF.

V usage is TRBV4-2 and J usage is TRBJ1-1. Germline-derived CDR1 and CDR2 are LGHNA and YNFKEQ. The CDR3 has 14 residues. This CDR3 is CASSSTLINTEAFF.

The chain carries TRBV20-1 and TRBJ1-5; as DNA is missing, the TRBD1 call by TCRdb cannot be tested. CDR3 length: 15 amino acids. Germline loops: CDR1 DFQATT, CDR2 SNEGSKA (reference sequence). CDR3 region: CSALRTPYSNQPQHF.

This rearrangement joins TRBV5-6 to TRBJ1-4. The CDR3 loop spans 14 amino acids. Germline CDR1 SGHDT, CDR2 YYEEEE. The CDR3 region is CASSLKDTNEKLFF.

The chain couples TRBV7-9 to TRBJ2-7; TCRdb indicates TRBD1, and absent DNA this call remains unverified. The germline gives CDR1 SEHNR, CDR2 FQNEAQ (reference sequence). This CDR3 region has 15 residues. CDR3 in amino acids: CASSSPGKGASEQYF.

The chain uses TRBV18 and TRBJ2-3; the TCRdb D gene call, TRBD2, has no DNA to confirm it. Germline V lookup: CDR1 KGHSH, CDR2 LQKENI. The CDR3 is made up of 15 amino acids. CDR3: CASSPLSSGTDTQYF.

The chain uses TRBV7-2 and TRBJ1-1; TCRdb designates TRBD1, a call that cannot be tested without DNA. CDR1 and CDR2 (germline): SGHTA, FQGNSA. This CDR3 has 14 amino acids. The CDR3 sequence: CASSSQGGASEAFF.

The J gene is TRBJ2-7, the V gene TRBV7-8; TCRdb indicates TRBD1, and absent DNA this call remains unverified. This CDR3 region has 15 residues. Germline V gene sequence: CDR1 SGHVS, CDR2 FQNEAQ. CDR3 sequence: CASSVDRVITYEQYF.

The V and J genes are TRBV19 and TRBJ2-2; TCRdb outputs TRBD1, but without DNA this stays unchecked. There are 13 residues in the CDR3. Germline values: CDR1 LNHDA, CDR2 SQIVND (reference sequence). This CDR3 is CASSIVGAGELFF.